Following are 3 T cell receptor beta chains from one sample sequenced in a study of blood T cell repertoires in COVID-19 (dated by TCRdb to 2020 to 2022). Library prep was done by the immunoSEQ multiplex PCR assay. Drawn from immuneACCESS, this table holds only the in-frame rearrangements with V and J called that TCRdb kept. Clones are partly lost; checked studies trace under half to an unresolved V gene and leave the rest unexplained. Within this sample are over 200,000 clones, with 85% to 90% of them counted one time only. Around a tenth of the sample belongs to the ten largest clones. Source material: peripheral blood. These TCRs come from a man aged 45-65 years with COVID-19, enrolled during active disease.

This sequence joins TRBV19 and TRBJ2-7; a weak D match, TRBD1 (6 bases). The V end was cut by 5 bases, the J end by 3 bases, with 23 bases between. Germline-derived CDR1 and CDR2 are LNHDA and SQIVND (reference sequence). The CDR3 runs 17 residues. Here the CDR3 DNA reads TGTGCCAGTAGTGCCTCGAACTCCGGGACACGAAGCTACGAGCAGTACTTC. Residues: CASSASNSGTRSYEQYF. Full variable domain (rest looked up from reference TRBV19 and TRBJ2-7): DGGITQSPKYLFRKEGQNVTLSCEQNLNHDAMYWYRQDPGQGLRLIYYSQIVNDFQKGDIAEGYSVSREKKESFPLTVTSAQKNPTAFYLCASSASNSGTRSYEQYFGPGTRLTVT.

The chain combines TRBV2 with TRBJ2-2; TRBD1 might be the D (6 bases). From germline, CDR1 is SNHLY and CDR2 FYNNEI. The V end lost 6 bases, the J end lost 5 bases, and 16 bases lay between the germline ends. The CDR3 is 15 amino acids. The chain's CDR3 is CASSLQGRETGELFF. DNA for the CDR3: TGTGCCAGCAGCCTACAGGGTAGGGAAACCGGGGAGCTGTTTTTT.

This clone showed up just a few times. CDR3: CASSQVAGASYEQYF. CDR3 in DNA: TGTGCCAGCAGCCAAGTGGCGGGTGCCTCCTACGAGCAGTACTTC. The rearrangement joins TRBV4-2 to TRBJ2-7, with a tentative D call TRBD2 (5 bases). The CDR3 extends over 15 amino acids. The germline gives CDR1 LGHNA, CDR2 YNFKEQ. The V end was cut by 1 base, the J end by 0 bases, with 10 bases between.